Listed below are T cell receptor beta chains from one sample, sequenced in a study of T cell responses to AZD1222 COVID-19 vaccine. Profiled with immunoSEQ multiplex PCR; TCRdb holds only in-frame clones, not every one. The sample consists of about 130,000 clones, roughly 90% of them appearing once. This specimen consisted of peripheral blood, obtained 28 days after the second AZD1222 dose. Source of these receptors: an adult who received the AZD1222 COVID-19 vaccine. The CDR3 runs from the conserved cysteine through the conserved F or W. Fields, in order: V gene, J gene, D gene, clone size, CDR3 protein, CDR3 DNA. A D gene is named only where the DNA matches it firmly. Clone size is not always given. Where it is, it says once, few, many or a class for expanded clones.

>TRBV27|TRBJ1-5|TRBD1|NA
CASSLRGQGSNYQPQHF
TGTGCCAGCAGTTTAAGGGGACAGGGGTCGAATTATCAGCCCCAGCATTTT
>TRBV5-1|TRBJ1-5|TRBD1|few
CASSLEGAVNQPQHF
TGCGCCAGCAGCTTGGAGGGGGCGGTCAATCAGCCCCAGCATTTT
>TRBV5-4|TRBJ1-2|NA|NA
CASSSLGQKSNYGYTF
TGTGCCAGCAGCTCGCTTGGACAGAAATCTAACTATGGCTACACCTTC
>TRBV29-1|TRBJ2-5|NA|NA
CSVPGTEGQETQYF
TGCAGCGTTCCTGGGACTGAAGGGCAAGAGACCCAGTACTTC
>TRBV5-1|TRBJ1-4|NA|NA
CASTLLSGDEKLFF
TGCGCCAGCACTCTCCTCTCAGGGGACGAAAAACTGTTTTTT
>TRBV30|TRBJ1-2|NA|NA
CAWSQAASNYGYTF
TGTGCCTGGAGCCAAGCAGCGAGCAACTATGGCTACACCTTC
>TRBV5-5|TRBJ2-7|NA|NA
CASSFSEGYEQYF
TGTGCCAGCAGCTTTTCAGAGGGATACGAGCAGTACTTC
>TRBV5-1|TRBJ2-2|NA|few
CASSLLLAENTGELFF
TGCGCCAGCAGCTTGTTATTAGCGGAAAACACCGGGGAGCTGTTTTTT
>TRBV30|TRBJ1-5|NA|NA
CAWSPGLGPQHF
TGTGCCTGGTCTCCGGGTTTAGGGCCCCAGCATTTT
>TRBV9|TRBJ2-1|TRBD1|NA
CASSRGPRDNEQFF
TGTGCCAGCAGCAGGGGGCCGCGTGACAATGAGCAGTTCTTC
>TRBV6-5|TRBJ1-5|NA|NA
CASSYSTDREVQHF
TGTGCCAGCAGTTACTCGACTGACCGTGAGGTCCAGCATTTT
>TRBV4-1|TRBJ2-7|TRBD2|NA
CASSELAGGHKQYF
TGCGCCAGCAGCGAACTAGCGGGAGGGCATAAGCAGTACTTC
>TRBV9|TRBJ1-2|TRBD1|NA
CASSPDRGDYGYTF
TGTGCCAGCAGCCCGGACAGGGGGGACTATGGCTACACCTTC
>TRBV18|TRBJ2-1|NA|NA
CASSFGETPYNEQFF
TGTGCCAGCTCCTTCGGCGAGACACCCTACAATGAGCAGTTCTTC
>TRBV19|TRBJ1-2|NA|few
CASSIRGVEGYTF
TGTGCCAGTAGTATACGCGGGGTAGAAGGCTACACCTTC
>TRBV6-1|TRBJ1-2|NA|NA
CASSDGPYGYTF
TGTGCCAGCAGTGACGGACCGTATGGCTACACCTTC
>TRBV30|TRBJ1-5|TRBD1|NA
CAWSASRTGAQPQHF
TGTGCCTGGAGTGCCTCTCGGACAGGGGCCCAGCCCCAGCATTTT
>TRBV30|TRBJ2-2|NA|NA
CAWSRQATNTGELFF
TGTGCCTGGAGTCGACAGGCTACGAACACCGGGGAGCTGTTTTTT
>TRBV4-2|TRBJ1-3|TRBD1|NA
CASSQHPGTGREYAGNTIYF
TGTGCCAGCAGCCAGCATCCCGGGACAGGGAGGGAGTATGCTGGAAACACCATATATTTT
>TRBV21-1|TRBJ1-2|NA|NA
CASSKVRARASNYGYTF
TGTGCCAGCAGCAAAGTTCGAGCGAGGGCTTCGAACTATGGCTACACCTTC
>TRBV5-1|TRBJ2-3|TRBD1|NA
CASSLIRGRRADTQYF
TGCGCCAGCAGCTTGATTAGGGGGCGACGGGCAGATACGCAGTATTTT
>TRBV2|TRBJ1-2|TRBD1|NA
CASSQGEDYGYTF
TGTGCCAGCAGTCAGGGGGAGGACTATGGCTACACCTTC
>TRBV6-1|TRBJ1-2|NA|NA
CASSEWGDYHTF
TGTGCCAGCAGTGAGTGGGGGGACTACCACACCTTC
>TRBV28|TRBJ2-7|TRBD2|NA
CASSLAGEPVEQYF
TGTGCCAGCAGTTTAGCGGGAGAGCCAGTCGAGCAGTACTTC
>TRBV6-5|TRBJ2-7|TRBD1|NA
CASSGQGPTYEQYF
TGTGCCAGCAGCGGACAGGGACCAACCTACGAGCAGTACTTC
>TRBV9|TRBJ1-1|NA|NA
CASSVTPTTEAFF
TGTGCCAGCAGCGTAACCCCGACCACTGAAGCTTTCTTT
>TRBV9|TRBJ1-5|TRBD1|NA
CASSVGAGGQPQHF
TGTGCCAGCAGCGTAGGGGCAGGGGGGCAGCCCCAGCATTTT
>TRBV12-5|TRBJ1-5|NA|NA
CASGLADGQPQHF
TGTGCTAGTGGTTTGGCTGACGGACAGCCCCAGCATTTT
>TRBV3-1/TRBV3-2|TRBJ1-5|NA|NA
CASSQDPSGPSSQHF
TGTGCCAGCAGCCAAGATCCTTCAGGGCCCTCGTCCCAGCATTTT
>TRBV4-2|TRBJ1-3|NA|NA
CASSQDASGSSGNTIYF
TGTGCCAGCAGCCAAGATGCATCAGGGAGCTCTGGAAACACCATATATTTT
>TRBV29-1|TRBJ2-7|NA|NA
CSVETPRSNEQYF
TGCAGCGTTGAAACCCCCCGTTCCAACGAGCAGTACTTC
>TRBV30|TRBJ1-1|TRBD1|NA
CAYTGDTNTEAFF
TGTGCCTACACAGGGGACACGAACACTGAAGCTTTCTTT
>TRBV24-1|TRBJ1-2|NA|NA
CATSEGINYGYTF
TGTGCCACCAGTGAGGGTATCAACTATGGCTACACCTTC
>TRBV5-1|TRBJ2-7|TRBD2|few
CASSLGAGGPGYEQYF
TGCGCCAGCAGCTTGGGGGCGGGAGGGCCCGGCTACGAGCAGTACTTC
>TRBV7-6|TRBJ2-7|TRBD2|NA
CASSLGPSGGTSYEQYF
TGTGCCAGCAGCTTAGGGCCTAGCGGGGGTACTTCCTACGAGCAGTACTTC
>TRBV5-1|TRBJ1-2|NA|NA
CASRGRENYGYTF
TGCGCCAGCAGAGGAAGGGAGAACTATGGCTACACCTTC
>TRBV29-1|TRBJ2-2|NA|NA
CSVEQRGGELFF
TGCAGCGTTGAGCAAAGGGGGGGGGAGCTGTTTTTT
>TRBV4-1|TRBJ1-1|NA|once
CASSQGRPGQRGYTEAFF
TGCGCCAGCAGCCAAGGTCGACCAGGACAGAGGGGTTACACTGAAGCTTTCTTT